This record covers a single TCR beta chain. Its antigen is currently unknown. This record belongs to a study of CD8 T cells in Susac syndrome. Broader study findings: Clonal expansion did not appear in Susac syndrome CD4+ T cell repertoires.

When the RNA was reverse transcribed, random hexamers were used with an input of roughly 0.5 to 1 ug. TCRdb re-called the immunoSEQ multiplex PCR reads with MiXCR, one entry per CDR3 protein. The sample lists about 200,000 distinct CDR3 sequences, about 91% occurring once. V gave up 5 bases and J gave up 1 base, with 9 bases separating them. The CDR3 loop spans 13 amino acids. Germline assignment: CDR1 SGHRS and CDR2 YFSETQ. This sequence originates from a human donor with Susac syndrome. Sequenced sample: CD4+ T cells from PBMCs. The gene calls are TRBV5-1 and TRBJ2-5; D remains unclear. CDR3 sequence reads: CASRDVVQETQYF. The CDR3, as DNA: TGCGCCAGCAGGGACGTAGTCCAAGAGACCCAGTACTTC.